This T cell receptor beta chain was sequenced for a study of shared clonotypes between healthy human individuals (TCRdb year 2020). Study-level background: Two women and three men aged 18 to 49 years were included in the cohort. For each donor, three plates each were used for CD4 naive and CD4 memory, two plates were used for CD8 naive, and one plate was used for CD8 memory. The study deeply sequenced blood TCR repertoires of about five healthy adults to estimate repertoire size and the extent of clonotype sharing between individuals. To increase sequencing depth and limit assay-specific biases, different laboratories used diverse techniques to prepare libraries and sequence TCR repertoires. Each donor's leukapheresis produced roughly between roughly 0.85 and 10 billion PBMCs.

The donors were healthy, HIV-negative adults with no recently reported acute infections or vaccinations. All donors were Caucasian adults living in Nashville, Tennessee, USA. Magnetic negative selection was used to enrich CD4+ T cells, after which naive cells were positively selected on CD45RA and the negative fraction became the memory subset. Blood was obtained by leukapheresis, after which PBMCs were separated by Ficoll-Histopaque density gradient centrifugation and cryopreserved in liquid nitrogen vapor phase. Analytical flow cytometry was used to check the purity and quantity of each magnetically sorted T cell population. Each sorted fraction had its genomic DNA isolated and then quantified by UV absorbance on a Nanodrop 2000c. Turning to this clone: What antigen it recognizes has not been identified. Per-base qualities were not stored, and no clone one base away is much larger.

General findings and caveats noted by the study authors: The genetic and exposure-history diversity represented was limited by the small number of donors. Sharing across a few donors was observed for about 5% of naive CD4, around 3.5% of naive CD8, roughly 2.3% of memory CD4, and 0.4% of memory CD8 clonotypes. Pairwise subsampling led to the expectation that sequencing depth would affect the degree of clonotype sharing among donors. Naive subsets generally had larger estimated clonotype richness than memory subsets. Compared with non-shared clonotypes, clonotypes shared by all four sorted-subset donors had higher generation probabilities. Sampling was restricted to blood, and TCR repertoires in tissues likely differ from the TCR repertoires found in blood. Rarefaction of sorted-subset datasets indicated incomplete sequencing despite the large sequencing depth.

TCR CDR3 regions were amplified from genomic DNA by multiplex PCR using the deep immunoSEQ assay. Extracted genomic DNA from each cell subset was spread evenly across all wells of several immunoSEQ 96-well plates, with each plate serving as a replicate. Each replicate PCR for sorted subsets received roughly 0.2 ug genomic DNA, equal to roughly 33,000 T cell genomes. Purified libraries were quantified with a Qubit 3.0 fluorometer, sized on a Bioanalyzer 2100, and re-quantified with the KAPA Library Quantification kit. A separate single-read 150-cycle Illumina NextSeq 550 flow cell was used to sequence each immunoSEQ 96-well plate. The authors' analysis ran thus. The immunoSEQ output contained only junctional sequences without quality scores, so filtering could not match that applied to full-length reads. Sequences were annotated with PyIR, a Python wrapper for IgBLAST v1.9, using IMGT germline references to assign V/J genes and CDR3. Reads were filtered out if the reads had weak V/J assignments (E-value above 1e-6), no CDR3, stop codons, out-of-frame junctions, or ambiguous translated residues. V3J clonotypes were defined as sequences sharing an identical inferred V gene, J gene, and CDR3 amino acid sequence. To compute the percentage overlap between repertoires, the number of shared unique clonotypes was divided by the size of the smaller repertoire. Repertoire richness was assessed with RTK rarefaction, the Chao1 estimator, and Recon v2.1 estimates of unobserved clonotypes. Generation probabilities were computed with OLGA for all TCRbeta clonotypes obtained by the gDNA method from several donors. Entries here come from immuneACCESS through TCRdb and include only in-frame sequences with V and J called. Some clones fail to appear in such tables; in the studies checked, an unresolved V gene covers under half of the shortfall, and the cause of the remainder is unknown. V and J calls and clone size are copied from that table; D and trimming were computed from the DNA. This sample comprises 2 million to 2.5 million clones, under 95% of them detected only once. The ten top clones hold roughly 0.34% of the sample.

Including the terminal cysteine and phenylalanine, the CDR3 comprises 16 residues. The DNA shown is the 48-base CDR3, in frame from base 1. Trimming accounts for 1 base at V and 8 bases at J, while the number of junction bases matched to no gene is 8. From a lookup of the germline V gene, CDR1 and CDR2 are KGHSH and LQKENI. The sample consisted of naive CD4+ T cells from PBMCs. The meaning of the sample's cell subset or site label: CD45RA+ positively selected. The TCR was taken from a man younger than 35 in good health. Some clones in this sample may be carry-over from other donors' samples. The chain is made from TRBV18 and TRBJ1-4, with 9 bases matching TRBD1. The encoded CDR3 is CASSPRPGQGKEKLFF. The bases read TGTGCCAGCTCACCACGGCCGGGACAGGGTAAAGAAAAACTGTTTTTT.